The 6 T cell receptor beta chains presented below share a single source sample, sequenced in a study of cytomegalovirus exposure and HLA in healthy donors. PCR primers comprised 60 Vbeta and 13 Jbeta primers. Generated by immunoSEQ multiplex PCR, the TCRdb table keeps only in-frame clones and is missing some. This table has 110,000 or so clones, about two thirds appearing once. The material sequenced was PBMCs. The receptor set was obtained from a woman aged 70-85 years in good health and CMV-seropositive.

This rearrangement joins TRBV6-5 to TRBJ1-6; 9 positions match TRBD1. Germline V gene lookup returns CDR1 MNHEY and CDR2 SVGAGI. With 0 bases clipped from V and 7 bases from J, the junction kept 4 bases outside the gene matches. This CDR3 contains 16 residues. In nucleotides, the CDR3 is TGTGCCAGCAGTTACTCCTGGACAGGGGTCAATTCACCCCTCCACTTT. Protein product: CASSYSWTGVNSPLHF.

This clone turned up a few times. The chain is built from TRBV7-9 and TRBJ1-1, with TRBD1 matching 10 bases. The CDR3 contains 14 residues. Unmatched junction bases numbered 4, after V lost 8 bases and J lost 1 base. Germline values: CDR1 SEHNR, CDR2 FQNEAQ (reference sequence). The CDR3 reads CASLRTGGNTEAFF. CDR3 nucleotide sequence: TGTGCCAGCCTCCGGACAGGGGGGAACACTGAAGCTTTCTTT.

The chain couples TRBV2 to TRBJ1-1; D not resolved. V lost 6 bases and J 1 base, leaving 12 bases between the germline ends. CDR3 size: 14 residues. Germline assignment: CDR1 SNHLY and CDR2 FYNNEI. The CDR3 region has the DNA TGTGCCAGCAGCCCCAGTTATGCGAACACTGAAGCTTTCTTT. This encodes CASSPSYANTEAFF.

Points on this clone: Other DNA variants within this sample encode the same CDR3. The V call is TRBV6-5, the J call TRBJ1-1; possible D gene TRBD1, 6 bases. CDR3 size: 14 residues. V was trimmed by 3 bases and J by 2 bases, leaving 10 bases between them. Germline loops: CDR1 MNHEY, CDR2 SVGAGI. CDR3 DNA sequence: TGTGCCAGCAGTTATGGTGGGGGCAACACTGAAGCTTTCTTT. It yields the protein CASSYGGGNTEAFF.

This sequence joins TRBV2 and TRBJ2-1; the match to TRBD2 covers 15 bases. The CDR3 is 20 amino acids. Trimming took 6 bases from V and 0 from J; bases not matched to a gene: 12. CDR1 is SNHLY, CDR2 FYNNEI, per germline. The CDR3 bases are TGTGCCAGCAGCAGACCCGGGACTAGCGGGGGGCCAAGCTCCTACAATGAGCAGTTCTTC. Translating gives CASSRPGTSGGPSSYNEQFF.

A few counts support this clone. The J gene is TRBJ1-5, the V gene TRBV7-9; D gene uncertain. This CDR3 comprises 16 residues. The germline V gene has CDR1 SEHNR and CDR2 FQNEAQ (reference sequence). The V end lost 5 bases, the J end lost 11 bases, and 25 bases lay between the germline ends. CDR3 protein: CASSRQRHRGRGTQHF. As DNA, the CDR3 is TGTGCCAGCAGCCGTCAGAGACATCGAGGGCGTGGGACCCAGCATTTT.